This T cell receptor beta chain was sequenced in a study of shared clonotypes between healthy human individuals. V gave up 8 bases and J gave up 8 bases, with 18 bases separating them. There are 13 residues in the CDR3. The V gene's germline CDR1 is MDHEN and CDR2 SYDVKM. CD4+ cells yielded CD45RA+ naive and CD45RA-negative memory subsets. Clones were sequenced by immunoSEQ multiplex PCR, and TCRdb holds only the in-frame ones, with some missing. The sample holds some 2,400,000 clones; approximately 95% are singletons and the top ten take roughly 0.13%. The sequence was obtained from a man between 18 and 35 years old in good health. The rearrangement joins TRBV28 to TRBJ1-2; D gene ambiguous. The sample comprised naive CD4+ T cells sorted from blood. Noted subset: CD45RA+ positively selected. This CDR3 is CASWWQAFGGYTF. CDR3 bases: TGTGCCAGCTGGTGGCAGGCCTTCGGGGGCTACACCTTC.